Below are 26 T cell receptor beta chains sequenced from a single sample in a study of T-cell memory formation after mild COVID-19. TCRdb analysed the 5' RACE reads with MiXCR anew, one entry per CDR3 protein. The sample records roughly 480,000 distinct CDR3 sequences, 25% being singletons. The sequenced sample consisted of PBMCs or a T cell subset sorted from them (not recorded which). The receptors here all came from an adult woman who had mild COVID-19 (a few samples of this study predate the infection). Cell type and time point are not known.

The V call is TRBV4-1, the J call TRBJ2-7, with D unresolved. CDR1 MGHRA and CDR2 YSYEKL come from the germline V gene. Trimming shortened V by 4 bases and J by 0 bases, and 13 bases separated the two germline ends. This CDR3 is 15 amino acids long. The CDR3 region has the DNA TGCGCCAGCAGCCGAGTCCGGAAGAGCTCCTACGAGCAGTACTTC. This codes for CASSRVRKSSYEQYF.

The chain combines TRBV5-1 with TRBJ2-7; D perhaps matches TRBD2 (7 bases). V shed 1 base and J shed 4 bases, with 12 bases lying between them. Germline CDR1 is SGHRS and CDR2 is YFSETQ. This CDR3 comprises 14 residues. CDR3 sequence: CASSLRGGKYEQYF. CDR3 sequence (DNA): TGCGCCAGCAGCTTGAGGGGGGGCAAGTACGAGCAGTACTTC.

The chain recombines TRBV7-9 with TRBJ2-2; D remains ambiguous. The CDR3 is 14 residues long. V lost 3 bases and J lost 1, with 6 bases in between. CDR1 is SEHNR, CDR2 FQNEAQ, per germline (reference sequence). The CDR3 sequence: CASSLYENTGELFF. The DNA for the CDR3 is TGTGCCAGCAGCTTGTACGAGAACACCGGGGAGCTGTTTTTT.

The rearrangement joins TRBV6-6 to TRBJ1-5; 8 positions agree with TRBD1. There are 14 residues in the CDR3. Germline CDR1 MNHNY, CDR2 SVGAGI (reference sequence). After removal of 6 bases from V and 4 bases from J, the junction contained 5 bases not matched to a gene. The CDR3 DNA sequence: TGTGCCAGCAGGTGGACAGGGAGTAATCAGCCCCAGCATTTT. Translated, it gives CASRWTGSNQPQHF.

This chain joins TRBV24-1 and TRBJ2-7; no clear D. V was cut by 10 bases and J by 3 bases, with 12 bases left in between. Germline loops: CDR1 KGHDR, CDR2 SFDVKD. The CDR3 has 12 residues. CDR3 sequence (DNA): TGTGCCACTAGTAGGTCGGGCTACGAGCAGTACTTC. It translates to CATSRSGYEQYF.

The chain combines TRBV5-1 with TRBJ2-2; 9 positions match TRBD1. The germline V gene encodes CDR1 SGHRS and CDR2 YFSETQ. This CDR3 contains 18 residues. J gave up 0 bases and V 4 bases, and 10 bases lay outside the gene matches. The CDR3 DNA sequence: TGCGCCAGCAGCGTACCCTCCGGGACAGGGTCGAACACCGGGGAGCTGTTTTTT. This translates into CASSVPSGTGSNTGELFF.

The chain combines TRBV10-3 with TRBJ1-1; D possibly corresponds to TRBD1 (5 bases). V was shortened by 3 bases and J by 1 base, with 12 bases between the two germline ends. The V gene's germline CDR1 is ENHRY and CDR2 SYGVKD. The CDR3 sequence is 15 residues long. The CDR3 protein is CAISDQGLRNTEAFF. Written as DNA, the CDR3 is TGTGCCATCAGTGACCAGGGATTGAGGAACACTGAAGCTTTCTTT.

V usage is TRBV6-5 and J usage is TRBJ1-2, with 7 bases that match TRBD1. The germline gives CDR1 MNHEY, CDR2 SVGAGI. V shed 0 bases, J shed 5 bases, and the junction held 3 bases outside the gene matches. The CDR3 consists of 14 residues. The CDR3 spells CASSYSEGQYGYTF. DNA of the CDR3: TGTGCCAGCAGTTACTCGGAGGGACAGTATGGCTACACCTTC.

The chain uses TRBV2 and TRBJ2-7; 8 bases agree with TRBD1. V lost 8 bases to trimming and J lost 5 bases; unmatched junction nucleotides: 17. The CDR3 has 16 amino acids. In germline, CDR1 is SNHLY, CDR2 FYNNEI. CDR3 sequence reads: CASYRINDRGTDEQYF. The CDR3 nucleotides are TGTGCCAGCTATCGAATAAATGACAGGGGTACGGACGAGCAGTACTTC.

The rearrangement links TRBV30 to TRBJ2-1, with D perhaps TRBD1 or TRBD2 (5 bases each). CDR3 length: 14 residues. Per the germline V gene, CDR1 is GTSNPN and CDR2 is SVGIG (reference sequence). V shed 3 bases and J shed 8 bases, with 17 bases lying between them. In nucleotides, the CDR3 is TGTGCCTGGAGCGCAGGGAAGGGAGTTGATGAGCAGTTCTTC. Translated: CAWSAGKGVDEQFF.

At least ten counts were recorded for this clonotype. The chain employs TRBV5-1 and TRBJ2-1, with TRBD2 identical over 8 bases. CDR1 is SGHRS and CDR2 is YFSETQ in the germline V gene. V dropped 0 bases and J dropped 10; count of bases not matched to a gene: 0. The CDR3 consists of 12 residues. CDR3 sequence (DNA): TGCGCCAGCAGCTTGGTAGCGGGAGAGCAGTTCTTC. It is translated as CASSLVAGEQFF.

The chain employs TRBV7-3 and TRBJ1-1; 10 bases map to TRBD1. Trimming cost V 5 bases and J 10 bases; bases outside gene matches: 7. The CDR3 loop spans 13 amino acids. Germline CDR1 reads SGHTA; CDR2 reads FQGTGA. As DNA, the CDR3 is TGTGCCAGCAGCACGACGGGACAGGGGCTAGCTTTCTTT. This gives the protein CASSTTGQGLAFF.

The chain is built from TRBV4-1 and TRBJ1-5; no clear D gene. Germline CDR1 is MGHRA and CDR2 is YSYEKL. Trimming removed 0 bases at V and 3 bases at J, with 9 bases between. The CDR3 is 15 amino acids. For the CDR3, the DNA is TGCGCCAGCAGCCAAGAGTACTTCGACAATCAGCCCCAGCATTTT. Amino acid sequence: CASSQEYFDNQPQHF.

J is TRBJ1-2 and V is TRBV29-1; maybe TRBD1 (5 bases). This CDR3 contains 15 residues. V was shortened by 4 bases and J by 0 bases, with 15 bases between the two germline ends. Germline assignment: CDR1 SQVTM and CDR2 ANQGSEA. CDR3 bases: TGCAGCGTTGGACCCCCCGGGGGACCTAACTATGGCTACACCTTC. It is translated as CSVGPPGGPNYGYTF.

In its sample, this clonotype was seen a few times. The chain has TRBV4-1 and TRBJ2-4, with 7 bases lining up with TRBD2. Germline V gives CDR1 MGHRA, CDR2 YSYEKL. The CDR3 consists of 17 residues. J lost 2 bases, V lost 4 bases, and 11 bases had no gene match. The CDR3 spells CASSPYPSGEPKNIQYF. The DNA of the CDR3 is TGCGCCAGCAGCCCCTACCCAAGCGGGGAACCCAAAAACATTCAGTACTTC.

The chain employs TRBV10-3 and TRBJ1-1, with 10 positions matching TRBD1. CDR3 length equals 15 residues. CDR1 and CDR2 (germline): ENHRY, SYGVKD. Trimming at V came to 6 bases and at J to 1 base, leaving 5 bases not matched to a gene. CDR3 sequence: CAIRGQGGWNTEAFF. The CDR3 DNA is TGTGCCATCAGAGGACAGGGGGGGTGGAACACTGAAGCTTTCTTT.

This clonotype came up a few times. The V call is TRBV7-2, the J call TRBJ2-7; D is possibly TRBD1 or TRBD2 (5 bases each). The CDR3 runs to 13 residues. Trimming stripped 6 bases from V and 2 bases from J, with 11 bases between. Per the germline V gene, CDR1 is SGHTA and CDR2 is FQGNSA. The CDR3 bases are TGTGCCAGCAGTACGACAGCGGCCTACGAGCAGTACTTC. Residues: CASSTTAAYEQYF.

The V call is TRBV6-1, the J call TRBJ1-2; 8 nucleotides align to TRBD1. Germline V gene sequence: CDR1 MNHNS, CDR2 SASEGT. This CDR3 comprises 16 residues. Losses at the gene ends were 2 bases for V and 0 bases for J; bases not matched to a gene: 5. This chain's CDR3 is CASSEWGTGSNYGYTF. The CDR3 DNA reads TGTGCCAGCAGTGAATGGGGGACAGGATCTAACTATGGCTACACCTTC.

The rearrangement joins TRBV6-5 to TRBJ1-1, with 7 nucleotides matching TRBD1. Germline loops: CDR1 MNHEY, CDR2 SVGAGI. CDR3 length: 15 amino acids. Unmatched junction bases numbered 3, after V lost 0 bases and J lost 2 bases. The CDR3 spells CASSYSTGVNTEAFF. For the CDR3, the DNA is TGTGCCAGCAGTTACTCTACAGGGGTAAACACTGAAGCTTTCTTT.

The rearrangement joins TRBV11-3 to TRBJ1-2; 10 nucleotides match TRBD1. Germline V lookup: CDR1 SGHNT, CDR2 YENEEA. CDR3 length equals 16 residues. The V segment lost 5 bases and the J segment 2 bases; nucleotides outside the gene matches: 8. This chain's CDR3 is CASSPRTGQGNYGYTF. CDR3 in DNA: TGTGCCAGCAGCCCGCGTACGGGACAGGGGAACTATGGCTACACCTTC.

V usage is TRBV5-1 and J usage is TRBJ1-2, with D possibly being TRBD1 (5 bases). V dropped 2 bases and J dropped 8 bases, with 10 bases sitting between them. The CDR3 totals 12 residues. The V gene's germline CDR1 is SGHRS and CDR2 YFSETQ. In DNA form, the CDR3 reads TGCGCCAGCAGCTTATCGGGGGAGGGCTACACCTTC. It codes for CASSLSGEGYTF.

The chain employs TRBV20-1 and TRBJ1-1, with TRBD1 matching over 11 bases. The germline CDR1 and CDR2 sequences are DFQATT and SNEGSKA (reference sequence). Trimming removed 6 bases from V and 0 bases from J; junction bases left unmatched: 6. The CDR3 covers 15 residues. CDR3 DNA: TGCAGTGCGGGGGGACAGGGGGGCATGAACACTGAAGCTTTCTTT. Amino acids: CSAGGQGGMNTEAFF.

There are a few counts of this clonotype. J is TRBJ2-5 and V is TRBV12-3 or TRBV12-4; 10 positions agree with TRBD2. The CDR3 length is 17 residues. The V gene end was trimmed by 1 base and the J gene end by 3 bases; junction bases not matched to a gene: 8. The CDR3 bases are TGTGCCAGCAGTTTAGTTAGCGGGGGGAGCCGAGAAGAGACCCAGTACTTC. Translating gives CASSLVSGGSREETQYF.

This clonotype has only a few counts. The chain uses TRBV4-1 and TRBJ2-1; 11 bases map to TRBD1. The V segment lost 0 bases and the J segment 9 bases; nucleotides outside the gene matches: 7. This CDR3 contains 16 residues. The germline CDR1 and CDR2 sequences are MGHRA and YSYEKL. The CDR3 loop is CASSQDPGQGAAEQFF. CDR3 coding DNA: TGCGCCAGCAGCCAAGATCCCGGACAGGGGGCGGCTGAGCAGTTCTTC.

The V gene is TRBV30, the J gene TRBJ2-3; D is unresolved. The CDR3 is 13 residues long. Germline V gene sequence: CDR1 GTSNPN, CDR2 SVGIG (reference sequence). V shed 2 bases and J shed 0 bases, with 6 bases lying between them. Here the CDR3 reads CAWSPESTDTQYF. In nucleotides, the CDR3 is TGTGCCTGGAGTCCGGAGAGCACAGATACGCAGTATTTT.

The CDR3 DNA reads as TGTGCCAGCAGCCTTCCCGCCTCAGCCAACTATGGCTACACCTTC. Residues: CASSLPASANYGYTF. The chain employs TRBV5-8 and TRBJ1-2; D uncertain. V lost 4 bases to trimming and J lost 2 bases, with 15 bases between them. The CDR3 spans 15 residues. Germline CDR1 reads SGHTS; CDR2 reads YDEGEE.